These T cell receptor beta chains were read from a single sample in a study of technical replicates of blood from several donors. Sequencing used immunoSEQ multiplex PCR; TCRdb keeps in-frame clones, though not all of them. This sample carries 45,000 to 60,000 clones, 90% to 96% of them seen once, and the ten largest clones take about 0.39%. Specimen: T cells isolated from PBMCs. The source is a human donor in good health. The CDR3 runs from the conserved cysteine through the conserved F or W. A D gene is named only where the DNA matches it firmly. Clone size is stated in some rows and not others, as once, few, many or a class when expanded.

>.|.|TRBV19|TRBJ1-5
TGTGCCAGTACATACGATGGACTGCTAAATCAGCCCCAGCATTTT
CASTYDGLLNQPQHF
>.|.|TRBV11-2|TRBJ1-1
TGTGCCAGCAGCTTAGAGGGGGGGGTAACTGAAGCTTTCTTT
CASSLEGGVTEAFF
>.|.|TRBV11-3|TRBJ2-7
TGTGCCAGCAGCTTATCAGGGGAAGTCTACGAGCAGTACTTC
CASSLSGEVYEQYF
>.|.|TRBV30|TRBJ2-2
TGTGCCTGGACCCAGGCCGGGGAGCTGTTTTTT
CAWTQAGELFF
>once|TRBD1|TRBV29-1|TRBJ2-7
TGCAGCGTTGCCGGGACAGGGGGCTACGAGCAGTACTTC
CSVAGTGGYEQYF
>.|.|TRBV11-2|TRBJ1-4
TGTGCCAGCAGCTCTACGGGGAGGACTAATGAAAAACTGTTTTTT
CASSSTGRTNEKLFF
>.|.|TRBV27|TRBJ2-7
TGTGCCAGCAGTTCCCAGGGGACGTACGAGCAGTACTTC
CASSSQGTYEQYF
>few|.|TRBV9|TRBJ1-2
TGTGCCAGCAGCGTAAACGGACAAGCTAACTATGGCTACACCTTC
CASSVNGQANYGYTF
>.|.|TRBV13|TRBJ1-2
TGTGCCAGCAGCAAGGGGACATCCAGGGACTATGGCTACACCTTC
CASSKGTSRDYGYTF
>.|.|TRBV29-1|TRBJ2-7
TGCAGCGTTGTTTCCTCTGGGCGGGTCTACGAGCAGTACTTC
CSVVSSGRVYEQYF
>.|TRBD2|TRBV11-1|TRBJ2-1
TGTGCCAGCAGCTGGACTAGCGGGAGTATGGTTGAGCAGTTCTTC
CASSWTSGSMVEQFF
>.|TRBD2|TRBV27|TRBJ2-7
TGTGCCAGCAGTTGGACTAGCGAATACGAGCAGTACTTC
CASSWTSEYEQYF
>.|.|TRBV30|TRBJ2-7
TGTGCCTATACGGACGGGGTGGGGTACGAGCAGTACTTC
CAYTDGVGYEQYF
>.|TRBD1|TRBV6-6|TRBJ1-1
TGTGCCAGCAGCCCGGACAGGAGGAACACTGAAGCTTTCTTT
CASSPDRRNTEAFF
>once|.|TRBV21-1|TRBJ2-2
TGTGCCAGCAGCAAAGGGGAGGGGTTCAATTACACCGGGGAGCTGTTTTTT
CASSKGEGFNYTGELFF
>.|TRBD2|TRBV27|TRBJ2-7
TGTGCCAGCAGTTTATCGGGCGGGAGTCCCGCCTACGAGCAGTACTTC
CASSLSGGSPAYEQYF
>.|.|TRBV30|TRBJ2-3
TGTGCCTGGAGTGTACTGTCGGGGATTAGGGAGAATACGCAGTATTTT
CAWSVLSGIRENTQYF
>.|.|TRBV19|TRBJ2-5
TGTGCCAGTAGTTGGGCTAGCGAAGAGACCCAGTACTTC
CASSWASEETQYF
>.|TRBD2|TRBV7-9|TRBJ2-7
TGTGCCAGCAGCCTTACGACTAGCGCCGATGAGCAGTACTTC
CASSLTTSADEQYF
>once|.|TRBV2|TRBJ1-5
TGTGCCAGCAGTGAGGGCTCGGCAGTCAATCAGCCCCAGCATTTT
CASSEGSAVNQPQHF
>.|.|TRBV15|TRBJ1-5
TGTGCCACCAGCAGATACAATCAGCCCCAGCATTTT
CATSRYNQPQHF
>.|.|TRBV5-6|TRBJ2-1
TGTGCCAGCAGCTTCGCCGGGAGCAATGAGCAGTTCTTC
CASSFAGSNEQFF
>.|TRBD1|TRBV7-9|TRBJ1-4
TGTGCCAGCAGCCGCCGTACGGGACAGGGAAATGAAAAACTGTTTTTT
CASSRRTGQGNEKLFF
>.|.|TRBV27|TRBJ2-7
TGTGCCAGCAGTCCACAACTCCGGGACACCTTTCCCTACGAGCAGTACTTC
CASSPQLRDTFPYEQYF
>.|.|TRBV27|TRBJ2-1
TGTGCCAGCAGTAACGACAGATCCTACAATGAGCAGTTCTTC
CASSNDRSYNEQFF
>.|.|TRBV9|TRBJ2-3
TGTGCCAGCAGCGTCGGGGCGGGAACCACAGATACGCAGTATTTT
CASSVGAGTTDTQYF
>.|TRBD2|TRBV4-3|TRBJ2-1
TGCGCCAGCAGCCAAGATGGGGAGGGCATTCACAATGAGCAGTTCTTC
CASSQDGEGIHNEQFF
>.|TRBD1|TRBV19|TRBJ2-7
TGTGCCAGTGAGAACAGGGGCGAGCAGTACTTC
CASENRGEQYF
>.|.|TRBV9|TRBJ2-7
TGTGCCAGCAGTGACGGACTACCCGGGGGCGAGCAGTACTTC
CASSDGLPGGEQYF
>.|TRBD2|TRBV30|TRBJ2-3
TGTGCCTGGAGTACTTCGCTAGCGGGAGGGCCAGATACGCAGTATTTT
CAWSTSLAGGPDTQYF
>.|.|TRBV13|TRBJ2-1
TGTGCCAGCAGCTTAGGACTAGCTGAGCAGTTCTTC
CASSLGLAEQFF
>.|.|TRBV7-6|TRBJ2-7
TGTGCCAGCAGCTTAGAAGGGACTCAAAGCGGGGAGCAGTACTTC
CASSLEGTQSGEQYF
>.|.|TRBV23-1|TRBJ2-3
TGCGCCAGCAGTCACAGGGGTAACGACACAGATACGCAGTATTTT
CASSHRGNDTDTQYF
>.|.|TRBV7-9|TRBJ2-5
TGTGCCAGCAGCTTCGGAGGGGAGTGGCCTCAAGAGACCCAGTACTTC
CASSFGGEWPQETQYF
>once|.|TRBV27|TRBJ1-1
TGTGCCAGCAAACCTGCCCGGGGGGCGAGCACTGAAGCTTTCTTT
CASKPARGASTEAFF
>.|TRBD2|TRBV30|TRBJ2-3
TGTGCCTGGAGTCAAAGCAGCGGGAGGGGCACAGATACGCAGTATTTT
CAWSQSSGRGTDTQYF
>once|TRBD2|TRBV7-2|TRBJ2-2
TGTGCCAGCAGCTTTTCTCCAACTAGCGGGAGTTTCCCTAGGGAGCTGTTTTTT
CASSFSPTSGSFPRELFF
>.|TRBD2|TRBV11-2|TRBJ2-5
TGTGCCAGCAGCTCGGGACTAGTAGAAGAGACCCAGTACTTC
CASSSGLVEETQYF
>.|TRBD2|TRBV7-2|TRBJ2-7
TGTGCCAGCAGCCCGGAGACTAGCGCCACCTACGAGCAGTACTTC
CASSPETSATYEQYF
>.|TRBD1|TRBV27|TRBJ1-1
TGTGCCAGCAGTTTCACAGGGGGCTATACTGAAGCTTTCTTT
CASSFTGGYTEAFF
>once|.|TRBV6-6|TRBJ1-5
TGTGCCAGCCAGGGTATCAGCAATCAGCCCCAGCATTTT
CASQGISNQPQHF
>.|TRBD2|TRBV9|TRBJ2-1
TGTGCCAGCAGCGTCACGACTAGCGTCGATGAGCAGTTCTTC
CASSVTTSVDEQFF
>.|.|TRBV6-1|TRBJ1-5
TGTGCCAGCAGTGGACTGGGTGCGCGGCAGCCCCAGCATTTT
CASSGLGARQPQHF
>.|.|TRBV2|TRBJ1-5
TGTGCCAGCATCCAGGGTAGCAATCAGCCCCAGCATTTT
CASIQGSNQPQHF
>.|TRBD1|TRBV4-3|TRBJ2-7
TGCGCCAGCAGCCAAGATTACAGGGGAATCCCCTACGAGCAGTACTTC
CASSQDYRGIPYEQYF
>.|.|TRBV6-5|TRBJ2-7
TGTGCCAGCAGTTACCTAGGGGCCCCCTACGAGCAGTACTTC
CASSYLGAPYEQYF
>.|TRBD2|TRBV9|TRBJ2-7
TGTGCCAGCAGCGTAGAGGGAGGGGTTGACGAGCAGTACTTC
CASSVEGGVDEQYF
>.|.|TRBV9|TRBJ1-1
TGTGCCAGCAGCCCCTCAGGGGATTCGTACACTGAAGCTTTCTTT
CASSPSGDSYTEAFF
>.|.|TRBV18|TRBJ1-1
TGTGCCAGCTCACCTCCGGGGAACACTGAAGCTTTCTTT
CASSPPGNTEAFF
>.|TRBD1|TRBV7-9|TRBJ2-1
TGTGCCAGCAGCCGCCCGACAGGGGTAAACGAGGAGCAGTTCTTC
CASSRPTGVNEEQFF
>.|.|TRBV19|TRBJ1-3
TGTGCCAGTAGTATAAATTGGGAGTTCCAAAACACCATATATTTT
CASSINWEFQNTIYF
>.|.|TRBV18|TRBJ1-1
TGTGCCAGCTCACGGCATGAGAACACTGAAGCTTTCTTT
CASSRHENTEAFF
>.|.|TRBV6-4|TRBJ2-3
TGTGCCAGCCGCGAGGTGGGGGGGCACACAGATACGCAGTATTTT
CASREVGGHTDTQYF
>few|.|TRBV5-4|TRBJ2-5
TGTGCCAGCAGATCCTCCAGGATATTAGAGACCCAGTACTTC
CASRSSRILETQYF